The next 13 T cell receptor beta chains were all read from a single sample in a study of blood T cells in healthy people across ages. Alongside a J-beta primer mix, a sample-barcoded 5' primer served in a second PCR lasting roughly 6 to 11 cycles. Each CDR3 protein gets one entry after TCRdb re-called the 5' RACE reads with MiXCR. This repertoire shows about 800,000 distinct CDR3 sequences, more than 20% found once; its top ten account for approximately 4%. The same specimen was also included in a second study, on T cells of mothers and their children.

Sequences were obtained from blood. The source is a boy between 10 and 17 years old in good health.

In its sample, this clonotype was seen once. The junction departs from germline at one end; a sequencing error may be responsible. This chain uses TRBV18 with TRBJ1-2; TRBD1 might be the D (6 bases). The CDR3 is made up of 15 amino acids. In germline, CDR1 is KGHSH, CDR2 LQKENI. In DNA, the CDR3 is TGTGCCGGCTCACCACGGGCACAGGGATGGGATGGCTACACCTTC. This encodes CAGSPRAQGWDGYTF.

This clonotype was counted only a few times. The rearrangement uses TRBV29-1 and TRBJ2-5; 11 positions agree with TRBD1. Near its end, the DNA agrees better with TRBJ2-7, so the J call may be wrong. The CDR3 runs 12 residues. CDR1 SQVTM and CDR2 ANQGSEA come from the germline V gene. The CDR3 DNA is TGCAGCGCCGGACAGGGGGCCCACGAGCAGTACTTC. Amino acid sequence: CSAGQGAHEQYF.

The rearrangement links TRBV20-1 to TRBJ2-1; D remains ambiguous. The length of the CDR3 is 16 residues. Germline V gene lookup returns CDR1 DFQATT and CDR2 SNEGSKA (reference sequence). V lost 0 bases to trimming and J lost 0 bases, with 12 bases between them. The CDR3 sequence: CSARELAASSYNEQFF. The CDR3 nucleotides read TGCAGTGCTAGAGAACTGGCTGCCAGCTCCTACAATGAGCAGTTCTTC.

This rearrangement joins TRBV28 to TRBJ2-6; D not resolved. From germline, CDR1 is MDHEN and CDR2 SYDVKM. There are 12 residues in the CDR3. V was pared by 8 bases and J by 4 bases, with 6 bases between. The CDR3 sequence is CASHGGANVLTF. In DNA form, the CDR3 reads TGTGCCAGCCACGGGGGGGCCAACGTCCTGACTTTC.

The chain combines TRBV18 with TRBJ2-1; 8 positions match TRBD2. V was clipped by 3 bases and J by 7 bases; unmatched bases: 11. This CDR3 is 16 amino acids long. The germline gives CDR1 KGHSH, CDR2 LQKENI. In DNA form, the CDR3 reads TGTGCCAGCTCACCGTCAAACGGGAGGGCGACTAATGAGCAGTTCTTC. This sequence encodes CASSPSNGRATNEQFF.

V usage is TRBV29-1 and J usage is TRBJ2-1; 14 nucleotides agree with TRBD2. CDR1 SQVTM and CDR2 ANQGSEA come from the germline V gene. CDR3 length: 16 amino acids. V trimming: 6 bases; J trimming: 2 bases; junction bases outside the gene matches: 6. In DNA, the CDR3 is TGCAGCGTGGGGACTAGCGGGAGTGGCCCCTACAATGAGCAGTTCTTC. Translated: CSVGTSGSGPYNEQFF.

The V gene is TRBV6-5, the J gene TRBJ2-7; 13 nucleotides align to TRBD2. Per germline, CDR1 MNHEY and CDR2 SVGAGI. With V trimmed by 0 bases and J by 4 bases, 3 bases remained unmatched. The CDR3 totals 16 residues. CDR3 nucleotide sequence: TGTGCCAGCAGTTACTCTTCGACTAGCGGGAGGTACGAGCAGTACTTC. Amino acid sequence: CASSYSSTSGRYEQYF.

The CDR3 sequence: CASSQDTTGGLQYF. For the CDR3, the DNA is TGTGCCAGCAGCCAAGATACAACAGGGGGGCTCCAGTACTTC. The V and J genes are TRBV14 and TRBJ2-4; 8 bases line up with TRBD1. The length of the CDR3 is 14 residues. The V and J ends lost 0 bases and 13 bases, in that order; junction bases with no gene match: 8. Germline-derived CDR1 and CDR2 are SGHDN and FVKESK.

This clonotype was observed a handful of times. The rearrangement links TRBV5-6 to TRBJ2-1, with 11 positions matching TRBD2. V lost 4 bases to trimming and J lost 3 bases; unmatched junction nucleotides: 9. Germline V gene sequence: CDR1 SGHDT, CDR2 YYEEEE. The CDR3 extends over 17 amino acids. The CDR3 sequence: CASSPQTSGAIYNEQFF. CDR3 DNA: TGTGCCAGCAGCCCCCAGACTAGCGGGGCAATCTACAATGAGCAGTTCTTC.

The chain is built from TRBV5-1 and TRBJ2-1; TRBD1 matches at 9 bases. The CDR3 sequence is 15 residues long. Trimming took 4 bases from V and 7 from J; bases not matched to a gene: 9. Germline-derived CDR1 and CDR2 are SGHRS and YFSETQ. CDR3 DNA: TGCGCCAGCAGCACGGGACAGGGAGGTATGAATGAGCAGTTCTTC. It codes for CASSTGQGGMNEQFF.

This clonotype was counted between two and nine times. The chain recombines TRBV6-5 with TRBJ1-4; 7 bases are shared with TRBD1. The CDR3 extends over 15 amino acids. V lost 2 bases, J lost 4 bases, and 4 bases stayed unmatched. Germline V gene sequence: CDR1 MNHEY, CDR2 SVGAGI. CDR3 protein: CASSYQGQLNEKLFF. CDR3 DNA: TGTGCCAGCAGTTACCAGGGACAGCTTAATGAAAAACTGTTTTTT.

This rearrangement joins TRBV12-3 or TRBV12-4 to TRBJ1-6; 10 bases are shared with TRBD1. V trimming: 6 bases; J trimming: 4 bases; junction bases outside the gene matches: 6. This CDR3 is built from 16 residues. This CDR3 reads CASRRQGAGYNSPLHF. CDR3 DNA sequence: TGTGCCAGCAGACGACAGGGGGCGGGTTATAATTCACCCCTCCACTTT.

The sample holds a few counts of this clonotype. The CDR3 sequence is CASGDSLSPEQYF. CDR3 bases: TGTGCCAGCGGCGACAGTCTCTCACCCGAGCAGTACTTC. The V call is TRBV7-2, the J call TRBJ2-7; a weak D match, TRBD1 (5 bases). Germline V CDR1 and CDR2: SGHTA, FQGNSA. V was cut by 8 bases and J by 6 bases, with 17 bases left in between. The CDR3 consists of 13 residues.